The 24 T cell receptor beta chains below all came from one sample that was sequenced in a study of blood T cell repertoires in COVID-19. Using immunoSEQ multiplex PCR, the repertoire was profiled, and TCRdb retains in-frame clones only, with some absent. This sample has roughly 250,000 clones; roughly 80% occur once, and the top ten carry 3% to 4%. The specimen was peripheral blood. Receptors originate from a woman in her 40s with active or convalescent COVID-19.

This clone was seen once. The chain carries TRBV7-9 and TRBJ2-5; D call uncertain. V lost 1 base and J 4 bases, leaving 4 bases between the germline ends. Germline V lookup: CDR1 SEHNR, CDR2 FQNEAQ (reference sequence). CDR3 length: 12 residues. The CDR3: CASSLVGETQYF. As DNA, the CDR3 is TGTGCCAGCAGCTTAGTCGGAGAGACCCAGTACTTC. The full variable domain, its missing parts supplied by reference TRBV7-9 and TRBJ2-5, is DTGVSQNPRHKITKRGQNVTFRCDPISEHNRLYWYRQTLGQGPEFLTYFQNEAQLEKSRLLSDRFSAERPKGSFSTLEIQRTEQGDSAMYLCASSLVGETQYFGPGTRLLVL.

CDR3 coding DNA: TGTGCCTGGAGTGTAACGGGACAGGGCCCCCGAGAGACCCAGTACTTC. Translation: CAWSVTGQGPRETQYF. The rearrangement uses TRBV30 and TRBJ2-5, with TRBD1 matching over 9 bases. This CDR3 has 16 residues. With V trimmed by 0 bases and J by 4 bases, 9 bases remained unmatched. Per germline, CDR1 GTSNPN and CDR2 SVGIG (reference sequence).

This sequence joins TRBV14 and TRBJ1-6; possible D gene TRBD1, 5 bases. CDR1 and CDR2 (germline): SGHDN, FVKESK. The germline V and J ends were trimmed by 1 base and 9 bases, with 16 bases remaining between them. The CDR3 length is 16 residues. CDR3 DNA sequence: TGTGCCAGCAGCCAAGGTCTGGCGACAGTCGGTTCACCCCTCCACTTT. This gives the protein CASSQGLATVGSPLHF.

This rearrangement joins TRBV28 to TRBJ1-2, with TRBD1 matching over 7 bases. The CDR3 is 15 amino acids. The trim removed 1 base at V and 7 bases at J, leaving 9 bases unmatched. CDR1 and CDR2 from the germline V gene are MDHEN and SYDVKM. CDR3 region: CASSLSDRVHRGYTF. The CDR3 DNA follows: TGTGCCAGCAGTTTATCTGACAGGGTCCATCGTGGCTACACCTTC.

The J gene is TRBJ2-1, the V gene TRBV30, with D maybe TRBD1 (6 bases). This CDR3 has 15 amino acids. Germline V CDR1 and CDR2: GTSNPN, SVGIG (reference sequence). Between the trimmed V and J ends, which lost 2 bases and 1 base, there was a span of 12 bases. The DNA of the CDR3 is TGTGCCTGGAGTCAGGGGTCGGGATCCTACAATGAGCAGTTCTTC. It encodes CAWSQGSGSYNEQFF.

V is TRBV19 and J is TRBJ1-5; 10 positions match TRBD1. The V and J ends lost 5 bases and 0 bases, in that order; junction bases with no gene match: 13. This CDR3 region has 19 residues. The V gene's germline CDR1 is LNHDA and CDR2 SQIVND (reference sequence). CDR3 nucleotide sequence: TGTGCCAGTAGTCTTTCCCGGACAGGGGGTTGGGGTAGCAATCAGCCCCAGCATTTT. It is translated as CASSLSRTGGWGSNQPQHF.

This clone was recorded many times. The chain has TRBV5-6 and TRBJ1-1; TRBD1 might be the D (5 bases). Germline V gene lookup returns CDR1 SGHDT and CDR2 YYEEEE. CDR3 length equals 15 residues. Deletions cut 5 bases from V and 5 bases from J, with 19 bases between. The CDR3 region is CASRPKERGGTEAFF. As DNA, the CDR3 is TGTGCCAGCAGACCCAAAGAAAGGGGAGGAACTGAAGCTTTCTTT.

This clone was picked up one time. The V gene is TRBV15, the J gene TRBJ2-3; 10 bases are a match to TRBD2. The CDR3 spans 18 residues. Trimming at V came to 0 bases and at J to 2 bases, leaving 8 bases not matched to a gene. Germline V gene lookup returns CDR1 LNHNV and CDR2 YYDKDF (reference sequence). The CDR3 coding sequence is TGTGCCACCAGCAGAGATAGGGCTAGCGGGGGTATCACAGATACGCAGTATTTT. Translation gives CATSRDRASGGITDTQYF.

This sequence joins TRBV3-1 (or the pseudogene TRBV3-2) and TRBJ2-5; 7 positions match TRBD2. This CDR3 region has 16 residues. Trimming at V came to 4 bases and at J to 2 bases, leaving 10 bases not matched to a gene. CDR1 is LGHDT, CDR2 YNNKEL, per germline (reference sequence). The CDR3 loop reads CASSLLQRGEQETQYF. The DNA for the CDR3 is TGTGCCAGCAGCCTACTCCAGCGGGGCGAACAAGAGACCCAGTACTTC.

The rearrangement uses TRBV2 and TRBJ1-2; no reliable D call. The V end lost 6 bases, the J end lost 4 bases, and 9 bases lay between the germline ends. Germline V gene data show CDR1 as SNHLY and CDR2 as FYNNEI. This CDR3 has 12 residues. CDR3 in DNA: TGTGCCAGCAGGGAACGACTCTATGGCTACACCTTC. Protein product: CASRERLYGYTF.

The CDR3 region is CASSHKSSQQGKDSPLHF. Here the CDR3 DNA reads TGCGCCAGCAGTCACAAATCATCTCAACAGGGTAAAGATTCACCCCTCCACTTT. This rearrangement joins TRBV23-1 to TRBJ1-6; tentative D call: TRBD1 (6 bases). TRBV23-1 is identified as an open reading frame with a role that is uncertain. V was pared by 3 bases and J by 8 bases, with 23 bases between. This CDR3 is built from 18 residues.

In this sample, this clone turned up a few times. This chain uses TRBV29-1 with TRBJ1-4, with D unresolved. V was pared by 5 bases and J by 3 bases, with 13 bases between. The CDR3 contains 14 residues. The germline CDR1 and CDR2 sequences are SQVTM and ANQGSEA. The CDR3 bases are TGCAGCGTTCTCACAGACCAGTCTAATGAAAAACTGTTTTTT. This encodes CSVLTDQSNEKLFF. Complete variable domain (other parts from reference TRBV29-1 and TRBJ1-4): SAVISQKPSRDICQRGTSLTIQCQVDSQVTMMFWYRQQPGQSLTLIATANQGSEATYESGFVIDKFPISRPNLTFSTLTVSNMSPEDSSIYLCSVLTDQSNEKLFFGSGTQLSVL.

The chain has TRBV22-1 and TRBJ2-7; TRBD1 was called by the table and not checked on the DNA. TRBV22-1 is tagged as a pseudogene. The CDR3 covers 17 residues. The CDR3 DNA follows: TGTCCTGGGAGCAAAGCCCCCTCCGACAGGGGACTATACGAGCAGTACGTC. Its protein is CPGSKAPSDRGLYEQYV.

The rearrangement joins TRBV2 to TRBJ1-2; no clear D gene. CDR3 length: 13 amino acids. Germline V gene data show CDR1 as SNHLY and CDR2 as FYNNEI. The V end lost 6 bases, the J end lost 8 bases, and 16 bases lay between the germline ends. CDR3 sequence (DNA): TGTGCCAGCAGAGCGGGGTCAACGCGAGGCTACACCTTC. Its translation is CASRAGSTRGYTF.

This chain uses TRBV5-1 with TRBJ1-4; possible D gene TRBD1, 6 bases. Trimming shortened V by 4 bases and J by 8 bases, and 12 bases separated the two germline ends. The CDR3 totals 13 residues. Germline V gives CDR1 SGHRS, CDR2 YFSETQ. CDR3 in DNA: TGCGCCAGCAGCGGGCCAGGGGACGAAAAACTGTTTTTT. It translates to CASSGPGDEKLFF.

The genes are TRBV6-5 and TRBJ2-5, with 9 bases matching TRBD1. This CDR3 is 14 amino acids long. Unmatched junction bases numbered 6, after V lost 5 bases and J lost 5 bases. CDR1 is MNHEY, CDR2 SVGAGI, per germline. The CDR3 bases are TGTGCCAGCAGTACTAACAGGGGGCAGGAGACCCAGTACTTC. This sequence encodes CASSTNRGQETQYF.

The CDR3 loop is CASSLGDRGHVWANEKLFF. Here the CDR3 DNA reads TGTGCCAGCAGCTTGGGGGACAGGGGGCATGTATGGGCTAATGAAAAACTGTTTTTT. This sequence joins TRBV7-9 and TRBJ1-4, with 12 bases that match TRBD1. The ends lost 3 bases at V and 3 bases at J; junction bases unmatched: 11. CDR3 length: 19 amino acids. From germline, CDR1 is SEHNR and CDR2 FQNEAQ (reference sequence).

The chain links TRBV4-1 to TRBJ1-1, with a tentative D call TRBD1 (5 bases). The CDR3 length is 15 residues. Germline V CDR1 and CDR2: MGHRA, YSYEKL. V gave up 1 base and J gave up 4 bases, with 13 bases separating them. Here the CDR3 DNA reads TGCGCCAGCAGCCAAGGAGACAGCAGTCTCACTGAAGCTTTCTTT. Its protein is CASSQGDSSLTEAFF.

In its sample, this clone was seen a few times. In the same sample, other DNA sequences code for this CDR3. The CDR3 region is CASSLVASGTDTQYF. DNA for the CDR3: TGCGCCAGCAGCTTGGTAGCTAGCGGCACAGATACGCAGTATTTT. The chain carries TRBV5-1 and TRBJ2-3, with D maybe TRBD2 (6 bases). The germline CDR1 and CDR2 sequences are SGHRS and YFSETQ. The V gene lost 0 bases and the J gene lost 1 base, with 9 bases spanning the gap. This CDR3 comprises 15 residues.

The rearrangement joins TRBV4-2 to TRBJ1-4; the D gene is possibly TRBD1 (5 bases). CDR3 length equals 15 residues. The ends were cut back, 3 bases at V and 8 bases at J, with 16 bases in the middle. Germline-derived CDR1 and CDR2 are LGHNA and YNFKEQ. The CDR3 is CASSHSTGWLEKLFF. The DNA of the CDR3 is TGTGCCAGCAGCCACTCAACAGGATGGTTAGAAAAACTGTTTTTT.

This chain joins TRBV6-6 and TRBJ1-2, with 7 bases fitting TRBD1. The trim removed 8 bases at V and 0 bases at J, leaving 6 bases unmatched. This CDR3 has 14 amino acids. From germline, CDR1 is MNHNY and CDR2 SVGAGI (reference sequence). CDR3 sequence reads: CASANRGPNYGYTF. CDR3 nucleotides: TGTGCCAGCGCCAACAGGGGCCCTAACTATGGCTACACCTTC.

The J gene is TRBJ1-3, the V gene TRBV9; D is unclear. The germline V gene encodes CDR1 SGDLS and CDR2 YYNGEE. V gave up 3 bases and J gave up 1 base, with 5 bases separating them. The CDR3 runs 13 residues. The CDR3 is CASSAISGNTIYF. CDR3 coding DNA: TGTGCCAGCAGCGCTATTTCTGGAAACACCATATATTTT.

The count of this clone is one. J is TRBJ2-1 and V is TRBV29-1, with D possibly being TRBD1 (5 bases). The CDR3 runs 14 residues. Germline CDR1 SQVTM, CDR2 ANQGSEA. V was cut by 4 bases and J by 3 bases, with 13 bases left in between. The CDR3 is CSVADSSIYNEQFF. The CDR3 region has the DNA TGCAGCGTTGCTGACAGTTCTATCTACAATGAGCAGTTCTTC.

The chain links TRBV24-1 to TRBJ2-3; 12 positions agree with TRBD2. CDR1 is KGHDR, CDR2 SFDVKD, per germline. V was pared by 3 bases and J by 2 bases, with 5 bases of the junction left unmatched. This CDR3 region has 17 residues. The CDR3 here is CATSDGGLAGLTDTQYF. The CDR3 DNA is TGTGCCACCAGTGATGGCGGACTAGCGGGACTCACAGATACGCAGTATTTT.